This T cell receptor beta chain was documented in a study of blood T cell repertoires in COVID-19. For the study at large: The United States, Italy and Spain supplied acute and convalescent COVID-19 samples. Sources were T cells, B-cell-depleted T cells, or PBMCs; the material itself was cDNA or gDNA.

Germline V gene sequence: CDR1 SGHDT, CDR2 YYEEEE. CDR3 length: 16 residues. V was trimmed by 6 bases and J by 1 base, leaving 19 bases between them. Per the original methods: It was from reference gene primer amplification that nucleated cell counts were estimated. Sequencing was performed with immunoSEQ multiplex PCR; in TCRdb, only in-frame clones are kept and a portion is missing. V and J calls and clone size follow that table, whereas D and trimming were derived from the DNA. Of about 290,000 clones in the sample, 75% to 90% were seen once. The clonotype originates from a woman younger than 45 with active or convalescent COVID-19. Sequenced material: peripheral blood. This chain uses TRBV5-6 with TRBJ1-1; perhaps TRBD1 as D (5 bases). The chain's CDR3 is CASTFGGEQKNTEAFF. CDR3 DNA: TGTGCCAGCACCTTTGGGGGGGAACAGAAGAACACTGAAGCTTTCTTT.